This T cell receptor (beta chain) appears in the sequencing data of a study of blood T cells in healthy people across ages. Notes on the study in general: Roughly linearly, TCR beta diversity per million T cells fell as age increased.

Primers used in a second PCR of roughly 6 to 12 cycles were a sample-barcoded 5' primer and a J-beta primer mix. TCRdb used MiXCR to reprocess the 5' RACE reads, holding one entry per CDR3 protein. The profile covers 1,500,000 or so distinct CDR3 sequences, with roughly 60% appearing a single time and about 6.3% taken by the ten largest. Each sample used at least 6.5 million PBMCs. At least 5 micrograms of total RNA were extracted per sample. For this clonotype: Its target is unknown.

V gave up 1 base and J gave up 13 bases, with 11 bases separating them. The CDR3 covers 12 residues. Per the germline V gene, CDR1 is SEHNR and CDR2 is FQNEAQ (reference sequence). The sample consisted of blood. The chain has TRBV7-9 and TRBJ2-4, with D tentatively TRBD1 (5 bases). This receptor was taken from a man aged 18 to 29 in good health. Here the CDR3 reads CASSLGRVGQYF. Here the CDR3 DNA reads TGTGCCAGCAGCTTAGGCAGGGTAGGGCAGTACTTC.